The rows below give T cell receptor beta chains drawn from one sample of a study of T cell repertoires in cytomegalovirus infection. Each CDR3 protein is one row after TCRdb ran MiXCR on the reads. This sample yields 200,000 to 300,000 distinct CDR3 sequences, of which approximately 9.1% are seen a single time; around 16% belongs to the top ten. The sample consisted of PBMCs. These receptors originate from a human donor in good health (CMV status not recorded). Some clones in this sample may be carry-over from other donors' samples. CDR3s include the opening cysteine and the closing phenylalanine or tryptophan. Fields, in order: clone size, V gene, D gene, J gene, CDR3 DNA, CDR3 protein. The D gene is left open where the match is weak. Clone size is stated in some rows and not others, as once, few, many or a class when expanded.

NA	TRBV7-9	TRBD1	TRBJ2-1	TGTGCCATCCAACCGGGACAGGGAATAAACAATGAGCAGTTCTTC	CAIQPGQGINNEQFF
few	TRBV4-3	TRBD2	TRBJ2-2	TGCGCCAGCAGCCAGCCCACTAGCGGCCACACCGGGGAGCTGTTTTTT	CASSQPTSGHTGELFF
few	TRBV6-4	NA	TRBJ2-6	TGTGCCAGCCGAGACGACTCTGGGGCCAACGTCCTGACTTTC	CASRDDSGANVLTF
many	TRBV11-2	NA	TRBJ1-6	TGTGCCAGCAGACCCGGGACCGTGAATAATTCACCCCTCCACTTT	CASRPGTVNNSPLHF
few	TRBV5-1	NA	TRBJ2-3	TGCGCCAGCAGCTTGGATCACGGCGGAAGCACAGATACGCAGTATTTT	CASSLDHGGSTDTQYF
NA	TRBV5-6	NA	TRBJ1-3	TGTGCCAGCAGCGCAGGGGTAGGTGGAAACACCATATATTTT	CASSAGVGGNTIYF
many	TRBV7-6	TRBD2	TRBJ2-3	TGTGCCAGCAGCTTAGCAGGGACTAGCGGGGCAGATACGCAGTATTTT	CASSLAGTSGADTQYF
many	TRBV6-5	NA	TRBJ2-2	TGTGCCAGCAGTTCAGACCAGAACACCGGGGAGCTGTTTTTT	CASSSDQNTGELFF
NA	TRBV7-2	NA	TRBJ1-2	TGTGCCAGCAGCTTAAGAGGTAGTGATTCTCTGGGTGGCTACACCTTC	CASSLRGSDSLGGYTF
NA	TRBV25-1	NA	TRBJ1-2	TGTGCCGGCAGTCAACCAACCCTGAGAGGCGGCTACACCTTC	CAGSQPTLRGGYTF
many	TRBV7-2	NA	TRBJ1-2	TGTGCCAGCAGCTCCTGGGCAGGGGCCGGAGGCTACACCTTC	CASSSWAGAGGYTF
many	TRBV6-1	NA	TRBJ2-7	TGTGCCAGCAGTGAAGCAGGGCCAGGGCTCTCCTACGAGCAGTACTTC	CASSEAGPGLSYEQYF
many	TRBV19	NA	TRBJ2-7	TGTGCCAGTAGTTCGGGACATCAGCAGTACTTC	CASSSGHQQYF
many	TRBV7-3	NA	TRBJ2-1	TGTGCCAGCAGAGTTGGGGATGGGGAGCAGTTCTTC	CASRVGDGEQFF
NA	TRBV20-1	NA	TRBJ1-1	TGCAGTGCTATAAAGGACCCCCGGAGCGGGGCTTTCTTT	CSAIKDPRSGAFF
few	TRBV12-3/TRBV12-4	TRBD1	TRBJ1-1	TGTGCCAGCAGTTTTGGGGGACAGATGAACACTGAAGCTTTCTTT	CASSFGGQMNTEAFF
NA	TRBV6-6	TRBD1	TRBJ1-5	TGTGCCAGCATCCCAGGGGGGAGCAATCAGCCCCAGCATTTT	CASIPGGSNQPQHF
few	TRBV5-1	TRBD2	TRBJ2-3	TGCGCCAGCAGCTCCGGGACTAGCGGAGGGATGGCAGATACGCAGTATTTT	CASSSGTSGGMADTQYF
many	TRBV7-3	NA	TRBJ2-7	TGTGCCAGCAGCTTAGGTAGTGGGCCTTCCTACGAGCAGTACTTC	CASSLGSGPSYEQYF
NA	TRBV7-6	TRBD2	TRBJ2-7	TGTGCCAGCAGCTTTCCCGGGACTAGGGGTTCCTACGAGCAGTACTTC	CASSFPGTRGSYEQYF
few	TRBV2	NA	TRBJ2-3	TGTGCCAGCAGCCAGGATGGTCCAGATACGCAGTATTTT	CASSQDGPDTQYF
few	TRBV3-1	NA	TRBJ1-1	TGTGCCAGCAGCCAAGAGGGAAGGGGCCCTGAAGCTTTCTTT	CASSQEGRGPEAFF
many	TRBV7-6	NA	TRBJ2-2	TGTGCCAGCAGCTTATCTGGGACCGGGGAGCTGTTTTTT	CASSLSGTGELFF
NA	TRBV5-1	TRBD1	TRBJ1-1	TGCGCCAGCAGCTTGGTCGGACAGGGTCACACTGAAGCTTTCTTT	CASSLVGQGHTEAFF
many	TRBV11-3	NA	TRBJ1-4	TGTGCCAGCAGCTTGGGCCAGTCTAATGAAAAACTGTTTTTT	CASSLGQSNEKLFF
many	TRBV7-2	NA	TRBJ2-5	TGTGCCAGCAGCTTAAAACTGGGCCAAGAGACCCAGTACTTC	CASSLKLGQETQYF
few	TRBV15	TRBD2	TRBJ2-3	TGTGCCACCAGCGGAGGGGAGCGGGGAGATACGCAGTATTTT	CATSGGERGDTQYF
many	TRBV27	NA	TRBJ2-1	TGTGCCAGCAGTTTAGGTGCAGTGGAGTTCTTC	CASSLGAVEFF
few	TRBV6-2/TRBV6-3	TRBD2	TRBJ2-7	TGTGCCAGCAGTTGGCCCCTTGGCGGGGGGGCCCAGGACGAGCAGTACTTC	CASSWPLGGGAQDEQYF
NA	TRBV7-2	NA	TRBJ2-1	TGTGCCAGCAGCCTGGACAAAGTTTACAATGAGCAGTTCTTC	CASSLDKVYNEQFF
many	TRBV5-5	NA	TRBJ1-4	TGTGCCAGCAGCTGGGGGCCAGCTGCAACTAATGAAAAACTGTTTTTT	CASSWGPAATNEKLFF
many	TRBV7-2	NA	TRBJ1-3	TGTGCCAGCAGCTTAGCAGCCGGAGGAAACACCATATATTTT	CASSLAAGGNTIYF
many	TRBV7-2	TRBD2	TRBJ2-7	TGTGCCAGCAGCCGGACTAGCGGGAGCCCCTACGAGCAGTACTTC	CASSRTSGSPYEQYF
many	TRBV20-1	TRBD2	TRBJ2-1	TGCAGTGCTCCCGGACTAGCTGTGTATGGTGAGCAGTTCTTC	CSAPGLAVYGEQFF
many	TRBV7-2	NA	TRBJ1-4	TGTGCCAGCAGCTTAGCGACCTCTAATGAAAAACTGTTTTTT	CASSLATSNEKLFF
many	TRBV7-2	TRBD2	TRBJ2-1	TGTGCCAGCAGAACCGCGCGGGGGGCGTATGAGCAGTTCTTC	CASRTARGAYEQFF
NA	TRBV15	NA	TRBJ2-7	TGTGCCACCAGCAGAGATCGACAAGGACTTGAGCAGTACTTC	CATSRDRQGLEQYF
many	TRBV7-2	NA	TRBJ2-2	TGTGCCAGCAGCCCGACAACTCGCAACACCGGGGAGCTGTTTTTT	CASSPTTRNTGELFF
many	TRBV19	TRBD1	TRBJ2-1	TGTGCCAGTAGTTCCCGACAGGGGGGATACAATGAGCAGTTCTTC	CASSSRQGGYNEQFF
few	TRBV29-1	NA	TRBJ2-1	TGCAGCGTTGCAACGGGTCCTAATGAGCAGTTCTTC	CSVATGPNEQFF
few	TRBV6-1	NA	TRBJ2-5	TGTGCCAGCAGTGAAATTGGGTGGGGGCAAGAGACCCAGTACTTC	CASSEIGWGQETQYF
NA	TRBV7-9	TRBD2	TRBJ2-7	TGTGCCAGCAGCTTATTAGGGGCAGCTTTGCGGGAGGCCACCTACGAGCAGTACTTC	CASSLLGAALREATYEQYF
NA	TRBV2	NA	TRBJ2-1	TGTGCCAGCAGTCTCACTGAGCAGTTCTTC	CASSLTEQFF
many	TRBV7-2	TRBD1	TRBJ1-2	TGTGCCAGCAGCTCAATTGAAGGGCCTGACGACAGGGCCTACTATGGCTACACCTTC	CASSSIEGPDDRAYYGYTF
few	TRBV11-2	TRBD2	TRBJ2-3	TGTGCCAGCAGCTTAGCCCGGACTAGCGGGAGAGCAGATACGCAGTATTTT	CASSLARTSGRADTQYF
many	TRBV6-2/TRBV6-3	NA	TRBJ1-5	TGTGCCAGCAGTTGGCCCAGACAGGTCACAAATAGCAATCAGCCCCAGCATTTT	CASSWPRQVTNSNQPQHF
many	TRBV28	NA	TRBJ2-5	TGTGCCAGCAGTTTTGAACAGGACCAAGAGACCCAGTACTTC	CASSFEQDQETQYF
few	TRBV20-1	TRBD2	TRBJ2-5	TGCAGTGCTAGAGTGGGGGGGGGCCAAGAGACCCAGTACTTC	CSARVGGGQETQYF
many	TRBV7-2	NA	TRBJ1-2	TGTGCCAGCAGCTTAGTGATAGGGGACTATGGCTACACCTTC	CASSLVIGDYGYTF
NA	TRBV10-2	TRBD1	TRBJ1-4	TGCGCCAGCAGTACAGGGGGAGGTGAAAAACTGTTTTTT	CASSTGGGEKLFF
many	TRBV7-2	NA	TRBJ1-2	TGTGCCAGCACCTCCGGGGGGGGTAACTATGGCTACACCTTC	CASTSGGGNYGYTF
NA	TRBV20-1	NA	TRBJ1-1	TGCAGTGCTAGTTGGCAGGGGATCCGAACTCCTCAGGGCGCTTTCTTT	CSASWQGIRTPQGAFF
NA	TRBV20-1	NA	TRBJ2-5	TGCAGTGCTACTCACAGAACTCAAGAGACCCAGTACTTC	CSATHRTQETQYF
NA	TRBV12-3/TRBV12-4	NA	TRBJ2-2	TGTGCCAGCAGTTTAGGTGAATCCCCCGGGGAGCTGTTTTTT	CASSLGESPGELFF
few	TRBV6-2/TRBV6-3	NA	TRBJ1-5	TGTGCCAGCATCGGACACTCCGAGCTTAATCAGCCCCAGCATTTT	CASIGHSELNQPQHF
many	TRBV19	TRBD1	TRBJ1-1	TGTGCCAGTAGTTCACCCACAGGGGGCTGGAACACTGAAGCTTTCTTT	CASSSPTGGWNTEAFF
NA	TRBV19	TRBD1	TRBJ2-2	TGTGCCAGTATCCCAGGGGGCAACACCGGGGAGCTGTTTTTT	CASIPGGNTGELFF
many	TRBV20-1	NA	TRBJ1-2	TGCAGTGCTTTTGCGTATGGCTACACCTTC	CSAFAYGYTF
NA	TRBV7-6	TRBD2	TRBJ2-1	TGTGCCAGCAGCTTTATTAGCGGGACTTCCAATGAGCAGTTCTTC	CASSFISGTSNEQFF
few	TRBV28	NA	TRBJ2-7	TGTGCCAGCAGTTTAGCTAACCCCGACGGTTACTCCTACGAGCAGTACTTC	CASSLANPDGYSYEQYF